The 24 T cell receptor beta chains below all came from one sample that was sequenced in a study of a mutant IDH1 vaccine in newly diagnosed glioma. Their antigens are not known. Time point described: week 5, during vaccination. Alongside topical imiquimod, each dose of vaccine comprised 300 ug of mutant IDH1 20-mer peptide. Some clones are missing from TCRdb's copy, which holds only in-frame ones; the method was immunoSEQ multiplex PCR. The data hold nearly 55,000 clones, with 81% observed a single time. This specimen was PBMCs, taken from a glioma patient whose treatment included an IDH1 peptide vaccine. These receptors originate from a man aged 25-40 years with glioma.

The chain links TRBV27 to TRBJ2-7, with unresolved D. V was pared by 3 bases and J by 2 bases, with 14 bases between. The CDR3 sequence is 15 residues long. Looked up from germline, CDR1 is MNHEY and CDR2 is SMNVEV (reference sequence). The CDR3 protein is CASSLSGLRAYEQYF. The CDR3, as DNA: TGTGCCAGCAGTTTGAGTGGGTTGAGAGCCTACGAGCAGTACTTC.

The CDR3 DNA is TGTGCCAGCAGTATTACAGATACGCAGTATTTT. Its translation is CASSITDTQYF. The chain links TRBV2 to TRBJ2-3, with unresolved D. Trimming pared 5 bases from V and 3 bases from J, leaving 3 bases between. CDR3 length: 11 amino acids. Germline V gives CDR1 SNHLY, CDR2 FYNNEI.

This clone was seen a few times. The V call is TRBV19, the J call TRBJ1-5, with D unclear. Trimming took 5 bases from V and 6 from J, leaving 17 bases between them. This CDR3 has 15 amino acids. Germline lookup yields CDR1 LNHDA and CDR2 SQIVND (reference sequence). The CDR3 nucleotides read TGTGCCAGTAGTTCCCTTAGCCTTTCCGGTCAGCCCCAGCATTTT. Translating gives CASSSLSLSGQPQHF.

The chain joins TRBV19 to TRBJ1-2, with TRBD1 matching over 7 bases. J gave up 4 bases and V 3 bases, and 8 bases lay outside the gene matches. Germline lookup yields CDR1 LNHDA and CDR2 SQIVND (reference sequence). The CDR3 consists of 15 residues. The CDR3 DNA is TGTGCCAGTAGTATGACGGGACAGCCCAGCTATGGCTACACCTTC. Translated: CASSMTGQPSYGYTF.

The V call is TRBV19, the J call TRBJ1-5; no reliable D call. The V end was cut by 1 base, the J end by 0 bases, with 19 bases between. This CDR3 region has 19 residues. CDR1 is LNHDA and CDR2 is SQIVND in the germline V gene (reference sequence). The CDR3 loop is CASSIAATLPQYSNQPQHF. The CDR3 DNA is TGTGCCAGTAGTATAGCGGCGACGCTCCCCCAATATAGCAATCAGCCCCAGCATTTT.

The chain recombines TRBV5-6 with TRBJ1-1; D ambiguous. Trimming shortened V by 4 bases and J by 5 bases, and 12 bases separated the two germline ends. Looked up from germline, CDR1 is SGHDT and CDR2 is YYEEEE. There are 13 residues in the CDR3. DNA for the CDR3: TGTGCCAGCAGCGTGACGGTAGGAACTGAAGCTTTCTTT. It translates to CASSVTVGTEAFF.

This clone appeared a few times. The chain combines TRBV18 with TRBJ1-1, with D tentatively TRBD1 (5 bases). The CDR3 has 16 residues. Germline lookup yields CDR1 KGHSH and CDR2 LQKENI. The V end lost 6 bases, the J end lost 0 bases, and 17 bases lay between the germline ends. For the CDR3, the DNA is TGTGCCAGCTCCCCGGGCTCCACAGGAGTGAACACTGAAGCTTTCTTT. As protein: CASSPGSTGVNTEAFF.

The chain couples TRBV18 to TRBJ1-4, with TRBD1 identical over 7 bases. The germline V gene encodes CDR1 KGHSH and CDR2 LQKENI. With 5 bases clipped from V and 0 bases from J, the junction kept 3 bases outside the gene matches. The CDR3 sequence is 15 residues long. This chain's CDR3 is CASSRQGSTNEKLFF. CDR3 coding DNA: TGTGCCAGCTCAAGACAGGGTTCAACTAATGAAAAACTGTTTTTT.

The chain joins TRBV7-9 to TRBJ2-7; a possible D gene is TRBD2 (6 bases). V gave up 1 base and J gave up 4 bases, with 11 bases separating them. CDR3 length: 14 amino acids. The V gene's germline CDR1 is SEHNR and CDR2 FQNEAQ (reference sequence). This CDR3 is CASSLDPAGYEQYF. The CDR3 nucleotides are TGTGCCAGCAGCTTAGACCCCGCGGGGTACGAGCAGTACTTC.

This chain links TRBV7-8 with TRBJ1-1; 9 nucleotides line up with TRBD1. The ends lost 6 bases at V and 6 bases at J; junction bases unmatched: 11. The CDR3 spans 15 residues. The germline gives CDR1 SGHVS, CDR2 FQNEAQ. The CDR3 DNA reads TGTGCCAGCAGACTAAAACAGGGGGCGAGTTCTGAAGCTTTCTTT. Residues: CASRLKQGASSEAFF.

The chain recombines TRBV6-1 with TRBJ2-7, with no clear D. The V end was cut by 1 base, the J end by 0 bases, with 10 bases between. This CDR3 spans 15 amino acids. Germline V gene lookup returns CDR1 MNHNS and CDR2 SASEGT. The CDR3 sequence: CASSEEGLSSYEQYF. The CDR3 region has the DNA TGTGCCAGCAGTGAAGAAGGCCTGAGCTCCTACGAGCAGTACTTC.

V gene TRBV5-1 combines with J gene TRBJ1-3; no firm D call. CDR3 length: 13 amino acids. Trimming stripped 1 base from V and 2 bases from J, with 4 bases between. Germline V gene sequence: CDR1 SGHRS, CDR2 YFSETQ. CDR3 DNA: TGCGCCAGCAGCTTGATGGCTGGAAACACCATATATTTT. It is translated as CASSLMAGNTIYF. Based on the CDR3 plus reference TRBV5-1 and TRBJ1-3, the full variable domain is KAGVTQTPRYLIKTRGQQVTLSCSPISGHRSVSWYQQTPGQGLQFLFEYFSETQRNKGNFPGRFSGRQFSNSRSEMNVSTLELGDSALYLCASSLMAGNTIYFGEGSWLTVV.

The chain recombines TRBV28 with TRBJ2-1, with 7 bases that match TRBD2. The CDR3 contains 16 residues. Trimming cost V 4 bases and J 2 bases; bases outside gene matches: 8. CDR1 is MDHEN, CDR2 SYDVKM, per germline. In DNA, the CDR3 is TGTGCCAGCAGTTACGGGGAGGGGCTCGCCTACAATGAGCAGTTCTTC. Its protein is CASSYGEGLAYNEQFF.

The chain links TRBV10-3 to TRBJ1-2; D unresolved. Trimming stripped 2 bases from V and 2 bases from J, with 6 bases between. Germline CDR1 and CDR2: ENHRY and SYGVKD. The CDR3 has 13 amino acids. The CDR3 loop reads CAISEKPNYGYTF. CDR3 bases: TGTGCCATCAGTGAGAAGCCAAACTATGGCTACACCTTC.

The J gene is TRBJ2-1, the V gene TRBV19; D perhaps matches TRBD2 (7 bases). This CDR3 contains 15 residues. The V end was cut by 5 bases, the J end by 2 bases, with 13 bases between. Germline V gives CDR1 LNHDA, CDR2 SQIVND (reference sequence). In nucleotides, the CDR3 is TGTGCCAGTAGTGCGGAGGGGGGGCCCTACAATGAGCAGTTCTTC. This encodes CASSAEGGPYNEQFF.

The chain is built from TRBV2 and TRBJ2-1; maybe TRBD1 (6 bases). This CDR3 spans 20 amino acids. Trimming cost V 2 bases and J 0 bases, with 23 bases left between them. Germline assignment: CDR1 SNHLY and CDR2 FYNNEI. CDR3 bases: TGTGCCAGCAGTGAACGCCCTCTCCTAGGGGGTCAAAGCTCCTACAATGAGCAGTTCTTC. Its protein is CASSERPLLGGQSSYNEQFF.

A single count supports this clone. The CDR3, as DNA: TGCGCCAGCAGCCAAGAGGTTAGCTATGGCTACACCTTC. Translated: CASSQEVSYGYTF. This chain uses TRBV4-1 with TRBJ1-2; D remains unclear. Germline CDR1 MGHRA, CDR2 YSYEKL. Trimming cost V 0 bases and J 4 bases, with 6 bases left between them. This CDR3 has 13 amino acids.

The chain employs TRBV27 and TRBJ2-2; D gene uncertain. CDR1 is MNHEY, CDR2 SMNVEV, per germline (reference sequence). The V end was cut by 5 bases, the J end by 6 bases, with 10 bases between. CDR3 length: 13 amino acids. CDR3 protein: CASSTRMAGELFF. DNA for the CDR3: TGTGCCAGCAGTACCCGAATGGCCGGGGAGCTGTTTTTT.

A word on this clone: The junction does not match germline at one end; this may be a read error. J is TRBJ1-2 and V is TRBV29-1; D unresolved. Germline CDR1 is SQVTM and CDR2 is ANQGSEA. The CDR3 totals 15 residues. CDR3 sequence reads: CSVSTLDQPVRGYAF. The DNA for the CDR3 is TGCAGCGTTTCTACTCTGGACCAACCCGTCCGTGGCTACGCCTTC.

This clone was detected a few times. At one boundary the junction diverges from the germline segment, which might be a read error. The rearrangement links TRBV27 to TRBJ1-2, with D perhaps matching TRBD1 (6 bases). This CDR3 is 14 amino acids long. Germline CDR1 MNHEY, CDR2 SMNVEV (reference sequence). Written as DNA, the CDR3 is TGTGCCAGCACCCTCCAACTCGGGGGCAAGATGCTCGTCTTC. Translating it yields CASTLQLGGKMLVF.

The sample holds a few counts of this clone. The genes are TRBV4-1 and TRBJ1-1; D gene uncertain. Trimming left V 7 bases short and J 0 bases short, with 9 bases between. The CDR3 sequence is 13 residues long. CDR1 and CDR2 (germline): MGHRA, YSYEKL. The CDR3 bases are TGCGCCAGCACTGACATTCTGAACACTGAAGCTTTCTTT. This codes for CASTDILNTEAFF.

The rearrangement links TRBV21-1 to TRBJ1-4; the D call in the table, TRBD1, was not verified against the DNA. TRBV21-1 constitutes a pseudogene. This CDR3 has 15 residues. This chain's CDR3 is CASSLQDRVDEKLFF. The CDR3 DNA follows: TGTGCCAGCAGCCTGCAGGACAGGGTTGATGAAAAACTGTTTTTT.

CDR3 DNA sequence: TGCAGCGTTATGGGGGGAAAGGGTCGCTCCTACAATGAGCAGTTCTTC. It translates to CSVMGGKGRSYNEQFF. The gene calls are TRBV29-1 and TRBJ2-1, with a tentative D call TRBD2 (6 bases). CDR1 SQVTM and CDR2 ANQGSEA come from the germline V gene. V lost 5 bases, J lost 0 bases, and 17 bases lay in between. The CDR3 consists of 16 residues.

This chain links TRBV19 with TRBJ2-2, with TRBD2 matching 16 bases. CDR3 length equals 18 residues. The V gene end was trimmed by 3 bases and the J gene end by 6 bases; junction bases not matched to a gene: 7. Germline CDR1 and CDR2: LNHDA and SQIVND (reference sequence). The CDR3 DNA reads as TGTGCCAGTAGTATCTCCGGGACTAGCGGGGGGGCCGCCGGGGAGCTGTTTTTT. Translating gives CASSISGTSGGAAGELFF.